The 24 T cell receptor beta chains below all came from one sample that was sequenced in a study of T cell responses to AZD1222 COVID-19 vaccine. Using immunoSEQ multiplex PCR, the repertoire was profiled, and TCRdb retains in-frame clones only, with some absent. Of about 130,000 clones listed, 88% were seen once; the top ten hold over 6.5%. The starting material was peripheral blood, obtained on day 0 of AZD1222 vaccination. The receptors were gathered from an adult in good health.

The rearrangement joins TRBV10-3 to TRBJ2-1; 9 positions agree with TRBD2. J gave up 8 bases and V 11 bases, and 7 bases lay outside the gene matches. The CDR3 covers 12 residues. The V gene's germline CDR1 is ENHRY and CDR2 SYGVKD. CDR3 nucleotide sequence: TGTGCCGTGCGGGGGGGGCGGGATGAGCAGTTCTTC. Encoded protein: CAVRGGRDEQFF.

The gene calls are TRBV28 and TRBJ1-2; TRBD1 might be the D (5 bases). Trimming removed 3 bases at V and 8 bases at J, with 7 bases between. Germline CDR1 MDHEN, CDR2 SYDVKM. The CDR3 is made up of 11 amino acids. As DNA, the CDR3 is TGTGCCAGCAGTTTCGCAGGGGGCTACACCTTC. This translates into CASSFAGGYTF.

The V gene is TRBV28, the J gene TRBJ2-1, with TRBD2 identical over 13 bases. Per germline, CDR1 MDHEN and CDR2 SYDVKM. This CDR3 is built from 15 residues. V was pared by 5 bases and J by 6 bases, with 4 bases of the junction left unmatched. The CDR3 here is CASSKTSGGANEQFF. DNA for the CDR3: TGTGCCAGCAGTAAAACTAGCGGGGGGGCCAATGAGCAGTTCTTC.

This clone was seen just once. The chain links TRBV6-5 to TRBJ2-7; D perhaps matches TRBD2 (6 bases). The CDR3 is 14 amino acids. V lost 7 bases and J 1 base, leaving 14 bases between the germline ends. The germline gives CDR1 MNHEY, CDR2 SVGAGI. CDR3 region: CASTYSGSSYEQYF. CDR3 in DNA: TGTGCCAGCACCTATAGCGGTTCTTCCTACGAGCAGTACTTC.

This chain joins TRBV19 and TRBJ1-3, with D uncertain. The CDR3 consists of 15 residues. The germline V and J ends were trimmed by 6 bases and 0 bases, with 12 bases remaining between them. The germline CDR1 and CDR2 sequences are LNHDA and SQIVND (reference sequence). CDR3 sequence: CASSHMPLSGNTIYF. CDR3 sequence (DNA): TGTGCCAGTAGCCACATGCCTCTCTCTGGAAACACCATATATTTT.

Only a few counts were recorded for this clone. The chain combines TRBV5-1 with TRBJ1-5, with unresolved D. CDR3 length equals 14 residues. The ends were cut back, 4 bases at V and 5 bases at J, with 13 bases in the middle. The V gene's germline CDR1 is SGHRS and CDR2 YFSETQ. DNA for the CDR3: TGCGCCAGCAGCCCGACCGGGGTCCATCAGCCCCAGCATTTT. This sequence encodes CASSPTGVHQPQHF.

The chain has TRBV19 and TRBJ2-7; 10 bases map to TRBD1. The CDR3 is 14 residues long. Germline values: CDR1 LNHDA, CDR2 SQIVND (reference sequence). Trimming took 4 bases from V and 6 from J; bases not matched to a gene: 6. The DNA for the CDR3 is TGTGCCAGTAGTACGTCCCGGACAGGGGGCGAGCAGTACTTC. This codes for CASSTSRTGGEQYF.

The chain links TRBV6-2 or TRBV6-3 to TRBJ1-5; D not resolved. The length of the CDR3 is 10 residues. Germline V CDR1 and CDR2: MNHEY, SVGEGT. Between the trimmed V and J ends, which lost 4 bases and 9 bases, there was a span of 4 bases. The CDR3 loop is CASSSGPQHF. The DNA of the CDR3 is TGTGCCAGCAGTTCCGGGCCCCAGCATTTT.

J is TRBJ2-5 and V is TRBV7-8, with D perhaps assigned TRBD1 or TRBD2 (6 bases each). Trimming shortened V by 5 bases and J by 1 base, and 17 bases separated the two germline ends. The CDR3 consists of 16 residues. Germline V lookup: CDR1 SGHVS, CDR2 FQNEAQ. The CDR3 bases are TGTGCCAGCAGCCCAAGGAGGGGGACCTTCCAAGAGACCCAGTACTTC. The encoded protein is CASSPRRGTFQETQYF.

The chain carries TRBV7-9 and TRBJ2-7; TRBD1 agrees at 8 bases. Germline CDR1 reads SEHNR; CDR2 reads FQNEAQ (reference sequence). There are 15 residues in the CDR3. The ends lost 5 bases at V and 6 bases at J; junction bases unmatched: 12. The CDR3 DNA sequence: TGTGCCAGCAGCCCACAGACAGGGGTTTTGAGCGAGCAGTACTTC. It specifies CASSPQTGVLSEQYF.

The gene calls are TRBV6-5 and TRBJ2-3; maybe TRBD2 (7 bases). Germline CDR1 reads MNHEY; CDR2 reads SVGAGI. V lost 5 bases, J lost 5 bases, and 14 bases lay in between. The CDR3 contains 14 residues. CDR3 DNA: TGTGCCAGCAGTCGAGGGGGGGTGGGAGATACGCAGTATTTT. Protein product: CASSRGGVGDTQYF.

The chain joins TRBV6-2 or TRBV6-3 to TRBJ2-3; D gene unclear. With 0 bases removed from V and 0 bases from J, the gap between germline ends came to 7 bases. The germline CDR1 and CDR2 sequences are MNHEY and SVGEGT. The CDR3 length is 15 residues. CDR3 bases: TGTGCCAGCAGTTACTCCCAGACCAGCACAGATACGCAGTATTTT. It translates to CASSYSQTSTDTQYF.

The CDR3 loop is CASSYQQEGQKLFF. The CDR3 nucleotides read TGTGCCAGCAGTTATCAGCAGGAGGGGCAAAAACTGTTTTTT. The rearrangement joins TRBV6-5 to TRBJ1-4; D is perhaps TRBD1 (5 bases). Germline lookup yields CDR1 MNHEY and CDR2 SVGAGI. V dropped 3 bases and J dropped 9 bases, with 14 bases sitting between them. The CDR3 is 14 amino acids.

The J gene is TRBJ1-1, the V gene TRBV6-2 or TRBV6-3; possible D gene TRBD1, 5 bases. Trimming took off 2 bases at V and 10 bases at J, with 14 bases between the two ends. CDR1 and CDR2 (germline): MNHEY, SVGEGT. The CDR3 has 13 residues. The CDR3 loop is CASSYRGQGSAFF. CDR3 DNA sequence: TGTGCCAGCAGTTACAGGGGTCAGGGATCAGCTTTCTTT.

This chain uses TRBV5-1 with TRBJ1-2; TRBD1 is a possible D gene (5 bases). This CDR3 region has 15 residues. Germline V gene data show CDR1 as SGHRS and CDR2 as YFSETQ. V was cut by 0 bases and J by 5 bases, with 14 bases left in between. This chain's CDR3 is CASSLAGEGSYGYTF. The DNA of the CDR3 is TGCGCCAGCAGCTTGGCGGGGGAGGGTAGTTATGGCTACACCTTC.

The chain recombines TRBV6-5 with TRBJ1-1; D not resolved. The CDR3 is made up of 14 amino acids. Germline CDR1 and CDR2: MNHEY and SVGAGI. V lost 10 bases, J lost 10 bases, and 25 bases lay in between. CDR3 sequence (DNA): TGTGCCACCAACGACGGCCGGTTGTTTTATGGAGCTTTCTTT. It specifies CATNDGRLFYGAFF.

The CDR3 protein is CASSEGDRVGRDTQYF. The CDR3 DNA is TGTGCCAGCAGCGAGGGAGACAGGGTGGGGAGAGATACGCAGTATTTT. V is TRBV9 and J is TRBJ2-3; 7 positions match TRBD1. The CDR3 runs 16 residues. The junction had 12 bases not matched to a gene; V was cut back by 3 bases and J by 5 bases. Germline CDR1 reads SGDLS; CDR2 reads YYNGEE.

This chain connects TRBV19 to TRBJ1-4; unclear D gene. This CDR3 region has 13 residues. V lost 7 bases to trimming and J lost 5 bases, with 11 bases between them. Germline CDR1 and CDR2: LNHDA and SQIVND (reference sequence). The CDR3 sequence is CASNPTLNEKLFF. CDR3 sequence (DNA): TGTGCCAGTAACCCGACACTAAATGAAAAACTGTTTTTT.

The DNA for the CDR3 is TGTGCCAGCAGTTACCGTCCAGGGAGCACAGATACGCAGTATTTT. Protein product: CASSYRPGSTDTQYF. The rearrangement joins TRBV6-5 to TRBJ2-3; tentative D call: TRBD1 (5 bases). Germline lookup yields CDR1 MNHEY and CDR2 SVGAGI. V gave up 2 bases and J gave up 0 bases, with 9 bases separating them. The CDR3 extends over 15 amino acids.

The chain employs TRBV19 and TRBJ1-5, with unresolved D. Germline values: CDR1 LNHDA, CDR2 SQIVND (reference sequence). With 4 bases removed from V and 0 bases from J, the gap between germline ends came to 10 bases. The CDR3 runs 15 residues. Here the CDR3 DNA reads TGTGCCAGTAGTACCACACATTCTAGCAATCAGCCCCAGCATTTT. Amino acid sequence: CASSTTHSSNQPQHF.

The DNA for the CDR3 is TGTGCCAGCAGCTTAGCAGTAGCGGGGGATAATGAGCAGTTCTTC. Translating it yields CASSLAVAGDNEQFF. The rearrangement uses TRBV7-9 and TRBJ2-1; 9 nucleotides match TRBD2. The CDR3 extends over 15 amino acids. Germline V gene sequence: CDR1 SEHNR, CDR2 FQNEAQ (reference sequence). The V gene end was trimmed by 0 bases and the J gene end by 7 bases; junction bases not matched to a gene: 4.

The chain links TRBV5-4 to TRBJ1-6; the D gene is possibly TRBD1 (6 bases). V was shortened by 3 bases and J by 7 bases, with 17 bases between the two germline ends. CDR1 and CDR2 from the germline V gene are SGHNT and YYREEE (reference sequence). The CDR3 sequence is 16 residues long. CDR3 in DNA: TGTGCCAGCAGCTCACGACAGGTAGCTCTAAATTCACCCCTCCACTTT. Protein sequence: CASSSRQVALNSPLHF. Complete variable domain (other parts from reference TRBV5-4 and TRBJ1-6): ETGVTQSPTHLIKTRGQQVTLRCSSQSGHNTVSWYQQALGQGPQFIFQYYREEENGRGNFPPRFSGLQFPNYSSELNVNALELDDSALYLCASSSRQVALNSPLHFGNGTRLTVT.

The CDR3 loop is CASRTQAVVTEAFF. CDR3 DNA: TGTGCCAGCAGGACCCAGGCGGTAGTCACTGAAGCTTTCTTT. The chain couples TRBV19 to TRBJ1-1; D remains unclear. Germline loops: CDR1 LNHDA, CDR2 SQIVND (reference sequence). The CDR3 sequence is 14 residues long. With 9 bases removed from V and 4 bases from J, the gap between germline ends came to 18 bases.

This chain connects TRBV5-6 to TRBJ2-7; 9 bases align to TRBD2. Germline trimming cut 0 bases from V and 3 bases from J; bases unmatched to any gene: 10. The CDR3 has 17 residues. From germline, CDR1 is SGHDT and CDR2 YYEEEE. Here the CDR3 reads CASSLGPQRGALYEQYF. The CDR3 DNA reads TGTGCCAGCAGCTTGGGCCCTCAGCGGGGGGCCCTCTACGAGCAGTACTTC.